What follows describes a single TCR beta chain. The antigen is undetermined. The read halts 3 residues ahead of the CDR3 end, with the missing end drawn from the germline J gene. J lost 6 bases, V lost 2 bases, and 3 bases had no gene match. Germline lookup yields CDR1 SSHAT and CDR2 FNYEAQ (reference sequence). The CDR3 has 14 amino acids. These data originate in a study of T cells in women clearing cervical HPV infection. Study background: Case blood drawn at lesion detection; control blood after infection cleared. HLA type stays a possible confounder, typing being limited.

Findings of the study overall: TRBV6-7 relative abundance averaged 0.11% in cases and 0.15% to 0.2% in controls.

Clones were read by immunoSEQ multiplex PCR, and TCRdb kept only the in-frame ones, dropping some. The repertoire table contains about 48,000 clones. The V and J genes are TRBV7-7 and TRBJ2-2, with TRBD1 matching over 7 bases. The receptor was isolated from a woman aged 18 to 75 with a cervical HPV16 infection that either progressed to CIN3+ or cleared (not recorded which). The sequencing input was blood buffy coat. Incomplete CDR3 DNA: TGTGCCAGCAGCTTAATACAGGGGTCCGGGGAG. Protein sequence: CASSLIQGSGE. The entire CDR3 sequence reads CASSLIQGSGELFF.